The sequence of this T cell receptor (beta chain) was determined in a study of blood T cell repertoires in COVID-19. The data were produced by immunoSEQ multiplex PCR, yet TCRdb's version contains in-frame clones alone and is incomplete. Of 150,000 to 200,000 clones listed, roughly 89% are singletons. Trimming left V 4 bases short and J 1 base short, with 12 bases between. CDR3 length: 15 residues. CDR1 and CDR2 (germline): SGHDT, YYEEEE. This clone was seen a single time. Sequenced material: peripheral blood. The sequence was obtained from a man younger than 35 with active or convalescent COVID-19. The chain couples TRBV5-6 to TRBJ1-3; D not resolved. The CDR3 sequence is CASSVTGESGNTIYF. CDR3 bases: TGTGCCAGCAGCGTGACCGGGGAGTCTGGAAACACCATATATTTT.